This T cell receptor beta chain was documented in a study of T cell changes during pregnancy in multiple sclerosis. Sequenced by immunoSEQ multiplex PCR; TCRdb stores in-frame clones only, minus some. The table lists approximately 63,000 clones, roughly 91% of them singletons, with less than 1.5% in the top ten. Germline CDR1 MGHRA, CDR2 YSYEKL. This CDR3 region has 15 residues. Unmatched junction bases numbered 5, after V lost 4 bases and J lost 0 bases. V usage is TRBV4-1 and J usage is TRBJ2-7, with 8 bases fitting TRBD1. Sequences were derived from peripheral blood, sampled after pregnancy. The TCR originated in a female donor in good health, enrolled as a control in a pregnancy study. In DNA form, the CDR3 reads TGCGCCAGCAGCCTCGGGACAGGTATCTCCTACGAGCAGTACTTC. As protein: CASSLGTGISYEQYF.